Below, one T cell receptor beta chain is given with its context. This clonotype came up many times. Its antigen target is currently unknown. Base qualities are not provided; no much larger clone lies one nucleotide away. The library was built by means of PCR. The run used an Illumina HiSeq 2500. Molecular barcoding was employed in the preparation of TCR libraries, with unique molecular identifiers being used to normalize TCRbeta repertoire quantification. The raw public reads went through TCRdb reprocessing: fastp at Q25, MiXCR clone calling, in-frame beta chains kept. Rows with one shared CDR3 protein collapse into an entry with the most common genes and DNA. Counted in this sample were about 340,000 distinct CDR3 sequences; approximately 10% of them appeared once. Around 2.3% of the sample is held by the ten biggest clonotypes. This entry is derived from a study of T-cell reconstitution after alpha-beta-depleted transplantation in children (TCRdb year 2016). Turning to the overall study: Using TCR repertoire profiling, the study quantitatively followed how T-cell immune reconstitution unfolded in children after TCRalphabeta/CD19-depleted allogeneic hematopoietic cell transplantation.

Relative to germline, V is missing 1 base and J is missing 1 base, with 5 bases of the junction outside any gene match. There are 16 amino acids in the CDR3, from cysteine to phenylalanine inclusive. Only the CDR3 portion is preserved as DNA: 48 bases, with reading frame beginning at the first base. The germline V gene sets CDR1 to SGHTA and CDR2 to FQGNSA. The V and J genes are TRBV7-2 and TRBJ2-3, and TRBD2 matches 7 of the central bases. This clonotype was obtained from a human donor who donated a stem cell graft to a child with acute lymphoblastic leukemia. The sequencing here drew on PBMCs from the stem cell graft donor, taken from the stem cell graft. CDR3 reads: CASSLGLLAGTDTQYF. The DNA reads TGTGCCAGCAGCTTAGGGCTGCTAGCGGGCACAGATACGCAGTATTTT.